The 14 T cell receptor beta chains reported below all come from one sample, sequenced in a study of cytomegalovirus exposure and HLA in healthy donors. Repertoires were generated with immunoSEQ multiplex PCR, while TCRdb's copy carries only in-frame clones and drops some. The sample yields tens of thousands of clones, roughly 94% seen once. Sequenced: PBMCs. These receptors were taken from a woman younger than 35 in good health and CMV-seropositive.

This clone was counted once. The CDR3 nucleotides are TGTGCCAGCAGTACCGACAGGGGGGACATTCAGTACTTC. The encoded protein is CASSTDRGDIQYF. The chain is built from TRBV6-4 and TRBJ2-4, with TRBD1 identical over 9 bases. The V gene's germline CDR1 is MRHNA and CDR2 SNTAGT. Trimming at V came to 5 bases and at J to 8 bases, leaving 4 bases not matched to a gene. The CDR3 length is 13 residues.

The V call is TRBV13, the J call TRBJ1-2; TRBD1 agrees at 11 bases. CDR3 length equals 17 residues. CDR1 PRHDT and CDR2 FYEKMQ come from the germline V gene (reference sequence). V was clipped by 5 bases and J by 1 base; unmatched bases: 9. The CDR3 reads CASSLRDRGNVNYGYTF. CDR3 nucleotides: TGTGCCAGCAGCCTCCGGGACAGGGGGAATGTTAACTATGGCTACACCTTC.

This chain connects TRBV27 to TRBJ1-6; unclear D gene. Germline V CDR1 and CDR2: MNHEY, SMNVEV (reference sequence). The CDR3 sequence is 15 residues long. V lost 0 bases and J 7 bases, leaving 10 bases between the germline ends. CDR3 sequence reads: CASSLSGHFNSPLHF. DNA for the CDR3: TGTGCCAGCAGTTTATCTGGGCATTTCAATTCACCCCTCCACTTT.

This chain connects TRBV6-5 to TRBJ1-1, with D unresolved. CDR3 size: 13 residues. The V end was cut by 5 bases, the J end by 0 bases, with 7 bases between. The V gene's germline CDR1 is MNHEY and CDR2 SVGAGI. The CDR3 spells CASSPGMNTEAFF. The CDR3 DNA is TGTGCCAGCAGTCCTGGCATGAACACTGAAGCTTTCTTT.

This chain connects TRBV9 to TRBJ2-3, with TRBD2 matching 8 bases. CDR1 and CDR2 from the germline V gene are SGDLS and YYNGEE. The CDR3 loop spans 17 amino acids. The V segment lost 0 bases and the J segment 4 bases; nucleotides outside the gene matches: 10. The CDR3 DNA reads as TGTGCCAGCAGCGTAGAACGCGGGGGGCAGTTGCCAGATACGCAGTATTTT. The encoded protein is CASSVERGGQLPDTQYF.

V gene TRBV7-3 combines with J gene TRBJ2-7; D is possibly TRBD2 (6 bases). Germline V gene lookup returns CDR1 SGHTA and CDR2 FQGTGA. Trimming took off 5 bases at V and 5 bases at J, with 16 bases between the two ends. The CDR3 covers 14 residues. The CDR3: CASSLAPLEDEQYF. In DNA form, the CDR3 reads TGTGCCAGCAGCCTAGCGCCCCTGGAGGACGAGCAGTACTTC.

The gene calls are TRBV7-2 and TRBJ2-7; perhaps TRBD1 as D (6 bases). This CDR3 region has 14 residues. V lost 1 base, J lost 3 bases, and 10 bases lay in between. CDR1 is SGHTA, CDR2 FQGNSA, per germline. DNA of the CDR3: TGTGCCAGCAGCTTAGACGGACAGTTCTACGAGCAGTACTTC. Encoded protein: CASSLDGQFYEQYF.

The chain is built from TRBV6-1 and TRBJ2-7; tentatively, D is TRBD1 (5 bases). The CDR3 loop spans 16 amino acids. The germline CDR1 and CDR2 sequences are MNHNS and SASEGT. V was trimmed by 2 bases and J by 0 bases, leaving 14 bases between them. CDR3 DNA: TGTGCCAGCAGTGAATATTCGTCGGACACCTCCTACGAGCAGTACTTC. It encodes CASSEYSSDTSYEQYF.

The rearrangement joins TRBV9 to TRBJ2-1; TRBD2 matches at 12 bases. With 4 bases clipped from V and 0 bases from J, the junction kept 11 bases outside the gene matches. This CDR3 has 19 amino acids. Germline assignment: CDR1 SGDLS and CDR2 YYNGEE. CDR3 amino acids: CASSSRSSGRVSSYNEQFF. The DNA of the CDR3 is TGTGCCAGCAGCTCCCGGTCTAGCGGGAGGGTCAGCTCCTACAATGAGCAGTTCTTC.

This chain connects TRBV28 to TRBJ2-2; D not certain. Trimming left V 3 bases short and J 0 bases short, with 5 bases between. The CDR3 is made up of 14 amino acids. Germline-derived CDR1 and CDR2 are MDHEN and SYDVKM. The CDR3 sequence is CASSFPANTGELFF. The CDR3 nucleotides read TGTGCCAGCAGTTTCCCAGCGAACACCGGGGAGCTGTTTTTT. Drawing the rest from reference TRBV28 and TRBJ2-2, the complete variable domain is DVKVTQSSRYLVKRTGEKVFLECVQDMDHENMFWYRQDPGLGLRLIYFSYDVKMKEKGDIPEGYSVSREKKERFSLILESASTNQTSMYLCASSFPANTGELFFGEGSRLTVL.

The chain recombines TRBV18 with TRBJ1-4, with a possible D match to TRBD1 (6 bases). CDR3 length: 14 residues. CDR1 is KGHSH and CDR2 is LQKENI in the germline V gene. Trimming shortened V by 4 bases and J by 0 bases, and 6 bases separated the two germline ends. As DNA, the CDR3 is TGTGCCAGCTCACAGGGGGCAACTAATGAAAAACTGTTTTTT. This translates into CASSQGATNEKLFF.

The CDR3 nucleotides are TGTGCCATCAGTGAGTCTTCCGGCAGGAAGAACACTGAAGCTTTCTTT. It yields the protein CAISESSGRKNTEAFF. The rearrangement joins TRBV10-3 to TRBJ1-1, with no clear D. The CDR3 covers 16 residues. Germline CDR1 reads ENHRY; CDR2 reads SYGVKD. V dropped 0 bases and J dropped 1 base, with 12 bases sitting between them.

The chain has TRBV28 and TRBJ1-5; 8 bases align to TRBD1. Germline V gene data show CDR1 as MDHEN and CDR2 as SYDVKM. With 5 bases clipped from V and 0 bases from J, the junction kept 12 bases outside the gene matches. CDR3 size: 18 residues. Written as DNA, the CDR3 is TGTGCCAGCAGTCCCCCGGACAGGGCGTTCTATAGCAATCAGCCCCAGCATTTT. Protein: CASSPPDRAFYSNQPQHF.

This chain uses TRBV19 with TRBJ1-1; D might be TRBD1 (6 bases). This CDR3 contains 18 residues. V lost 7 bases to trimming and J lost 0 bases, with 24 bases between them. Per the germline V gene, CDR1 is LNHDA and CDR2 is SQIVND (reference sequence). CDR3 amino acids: CASTPRGASPNLNTEAFF. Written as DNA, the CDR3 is TGTGCCAGTACCCCCCGGGGGGCTTCCCCTAATCTGAACACTGAAGCTTTCTTT.